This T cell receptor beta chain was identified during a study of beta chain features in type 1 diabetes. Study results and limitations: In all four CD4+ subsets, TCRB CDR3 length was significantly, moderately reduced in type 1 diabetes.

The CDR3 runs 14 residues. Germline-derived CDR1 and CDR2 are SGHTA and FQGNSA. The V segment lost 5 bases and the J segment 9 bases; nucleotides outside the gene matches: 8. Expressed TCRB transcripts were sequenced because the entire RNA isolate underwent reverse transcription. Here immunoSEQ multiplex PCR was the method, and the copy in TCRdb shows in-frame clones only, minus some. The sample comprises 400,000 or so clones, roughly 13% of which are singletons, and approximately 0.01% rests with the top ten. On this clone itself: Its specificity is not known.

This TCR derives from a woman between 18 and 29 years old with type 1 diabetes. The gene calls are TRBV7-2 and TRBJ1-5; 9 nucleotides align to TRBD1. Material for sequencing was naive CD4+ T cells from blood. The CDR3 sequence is CASSRGQGTPPQHF. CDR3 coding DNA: TGTGCCAGCAGCCGGGGACAGGGCACTCCGCCCCAGCATTTT.